Reported below is one TCR beta chain. Repertoires were generated with immunoSEQ multiplex PCR, while TCRdb's copy carries only in-frame clones and drops some. The sample consists of 130,000 or so clones, approximately 91% of them appearing once. The data were taken from a study of T cell responses to AZD1222 COVID-19 vaccine. Trimming removed 10 bases from V and 0 bases from J, with 18 bases in between. CDR1 MDHEN and CDR2 SYDVKM come from the germline V gene. The CDR3 consists of 15 residues. This clonotype was sampled from an adult in good health. The rearrangement links TRBV28 to TRBJ1-2; the D gene is possibly TRBD1 (6 bases). Here the sequenced sample was peripheral blood, taken on day 0 of AZD1222 vaccination. The CDR3 is CAIRTGWTANYGYTF. CDR3 DNA: TGTGCCATTCGAACAGGGTGGACAGCTAACTATGGCTACACCTTC.